A selection of T cell receptor beta chains follows, all from one sample in a study of blood T cell repertoires in COVID-19. TCRdb keeps only in-frame clones here, not all; method: immunoSEQ multiplex PCR. The data show almost 70,000 clones, roughly 80% seen once. Material for sequencing was peripheral blood. Every receptor here comes from a man between 60 and 75 years old with acute or convalescent COVID-19. Both conserved end residues are part of each CDR3. A D gene is named only where the DNA matches it firmly. Rows give clone size only sometimes, using once, few, many, or a class for an expanded clone.

v_gene,j_gene,abundance,d_gene,CDR3aa,CDR3nt
TRBV30,TRBJ1-6,NA,NA,CAWSVSGRPAPLHF,TGTGCCTGGAGTGTAAGCGGACGGCCCGCGCCCCTCCACTTT
TRBV5-1,TRBJ2-2,NA,NA,CASMASLAYTGELFF,TGCGCCAGCATGGCGAGTCTAGCGTACACCGGGGAGCTGTTTTTT
TRBV5-4,TRBJ1-2,NA,NA,CASSLATGNYGYTF,TGTGCCAGCAGCTTGGCGACAGGAAACTATGGCTACACCTTC
TRBV7-3,TRBJ1-2,NA,NA,CASSLDARAYGYTF,TGTGCCAGCAGCTTAGACGCGCGGGCTTATGGCTACACCTTC
TRBV7-2,TRBJ2-7,NA,NA,CASSQHSNSEQYF,TGTGCCAGCAGCCAGCACTCAAACAGTGAGCAGTACTTC
TRBV6-5,TRBJ2-1,NA,TRBD1,CASSFDRGGYNEQFF,TGTGCCAGCAGTTTCGACAGGGGGGGGTACAATGAGCAGTTCTTC
TRBV5-1,TRBJ1-4,NA,NA,CASTRGGNEKLFF,TGCGCCAGCACCCGGGGGGGTAATGAAAAACTGTTTTTT
TRBV2,TRBJ2-5,NA,NA,CASSLRQETQYF,TGTGCCAGCAGTCTCAGACAAGAGACCCAGTACTTC
TRBV6-5,TRBJ2-7,few,NA,CASGPGSPYEQYF,TGTGCCAGCGGGCCGGGATCCCCCTACGAGCAGTACTTC
TRBV19,TRBJ1-1,NA,NA,CASSNFQSRNTEAFF,TGTGCCAGTAGTAATTTCCAGTCTAGGAACACTGAAGCTTTCTTT
TRBV7-6,TRBJ1-6,NA,TRBD1,CASSPRAGQGYSPLHF,TGTGCCAGCAGCCCCCGGGCGGGACAGGGGTATTCACCCCTCCACTTT
TRBV6-5,TRBJ2-5,NA,TRBD1,CASRNRGSGETQYF,TGTGCCAGCAGGAACAGGGGGTCTGGTGAGACCCAGTACTTC
TRBV7-3,TRBJ2-3,NA,TRBD2,CASSLTDPGLALENTDTQYF,TGTGCCAGCAGCTTAACGGATCCGGGACTAGCGCTAGAAAACACAGATACGCAGTATTTT
TRBV4-2,TRBJ2-5,NA,NA,CASSQERGRYQETQYF,TGTGCCAGCAGCCAAGAACGGGGGAGGTACCAAGAGACCCAGTACTTC
TRBV6-2/TRBV6-3,TRBJ2-7,NA,NA,CASSYSSSGTYEQYF,TGTGCCAGCAGTTATTCCAGCTCAGGTACCTACGAGCAGTACTTC
TRBV18,TRBJ2-1,once,NA,CATGKSSYNEQFF,TGTGCCACCGGGAAGAGCTCCTACAATGAGCAGTTCTTC
TRBV6-5,TRBJ2-7,NA,NA,CASSFSWGDLYEQYF,TGTGCCAGCAGTTTCAGCTGGGGGGACCTATACGAGCAGTACTTC